The 12 T cell receptor beta chains listed next were all sequenced from one sample in a study of monozygotic twins with inflammatory bowel disease. TCRdb reanalyzed the 5' RACE reads and collapses them to one entry per CDR3 protein, without DNA. This sample's table has approximately 330,000 distinct CDR3 sequences. Material for sequencing was blood. The receptor source for this set is a human donor with ulcerative colitis or Crohn's disease, or a healthy co-twin of an affected twin (not recorded which).

The rearrangement uses TRBV9 and TRBJ2-2; TCRdb's D gene call, TRBD2, goes unchecked for lack of DNA. The germline gives CDR1 SGDLS, CDR2 YYNGEE. CDR3 length: 16 amino acids. CDR3 protein: CASSVLAGGNTGELFF.

This chain uses TRBV7-2 with TRBJ2-3; TCRdb's D gene call, TRBD1, goes unchecked for lack of DNA. This CDR3 is built from 17 residues. Germline V lookup: CDR1 SGHTA, CDR2 FQGNSA. CDR3 loop: CASSLASSGGPKDTQYF.

The V and J genes are TRBV12-5 and TRBJ2-2. Germline assignment: CDR1 LGHNT and CDR2 FRNRAP. CDR3 size: 14 residues. The CDR3 here is CACGLSPDTGELFF.

The chain joins TRBV4-2 to TRBJ2-6; TCRdb names TRBD1, which stays unverified in the absence of DNA. This CDR3 contains 22 residues. Germline CDR1 and CDR2: LGHNA and YNFKEQ. CDR3 in amino acids: CASSPPLTGGADIRSGANVLTF.

This sequence joins TRBV20-1 and TRBJ2-3; TCRdb's D call, TRBD1, is unchecked because there is no DNA. Looked up from germline, CDR1 is DFQATT and CDR2 is SNEGSKA (reference sequence). The CDR3 extends over 12 amino acids. CDR3 region: CSWQGAGDTQYF.

The V call is TRBV11-2, the J call TRBJ2-1; TCRdb designates TRBD2, a call that cannot be tested without DNA. Germline-derived CDR1 and CDR2 are SGHAT and FQNNGV. The CDR3 runs 19 residues. The CDR3: CASSLDLEPLGVSYNEQFF.

CDR3 in amino acids: CASSLGGYRGYGYTF. The gene calls are TRBV5-1 and TRBJ1-2. This CDR3 is 15 amino acids long. Germline values: CDR1 SGHRS, CDR2 YFSETQ.

V gene TRBV7-8 combines with J gene TRBJ2-3; the TCRdb call, TRBD2, lacks DNA for checking. The CDR3 has 16 amino acids. The V gene's germline CDR1 is SGHVS and CDR2 FQNEAQ. The CDR3 loop is CASSRVRASDTDTQYF.

The chain employs TRBV7-2 and TRBJ2-1; TCRdb designates TRBD1, a call that cannot be tested without DNA. The CDR3 extends over 14 amino acids. Per germline, CDR1 SGHTA and CDR2 FQGNSA. The CDR3 loop is CASSSSGGAVEQFF. The full variable domain, its missing parts supplied by reference TRBV7-2 and TRBJ2-1, is GAGVSQSPSNKVTEKGKDVELRCDPISGHTALYWYRQSLGQGLEFLIYFQGNSAPDKSGLPSDRFSAERTGGSVSTLTIQRTQQEDSAVYLCASSSSGGAVEQFFGPGTRLTVL.

This chain connects TRBV5-1 to TRBJ2-2; no DNA is available, so the TRBD2 call from TCRdb remains unchecked. The CDR3 spans 16 residues. Germline CDR1 and CDR2: SGHRS and YFSETQ. CDR3 region: CASSLERASSSGELFF.

The chain links TRBV3-1 to TRBJ2-4; TCRdb reports TRBD1, a call that lacks DNA to check it against. The CDR3 runs 14 residues. Germline CDR1 reads LGHDT; CDR2 reads YNNKEL (reference sequence). The CDR3: CASSQDMSRDIQYF. The full variable domain, with the rest looked up from reference TRBV3-1 and TRBJ2-4, is DTAVSQTPKYLVTQMGNDKSIKCEQNLGHDTMYWYKQDSKKFLKIMFSYNNKELIINETVPNRFSPKSPDKAHLNLHINSLELGDSAVYFCASSQDMSRDIQYFGAGTRLSVL.

This sequence joins TRBV11-1 and TRBJ2-3; TCRdb calls TRBD2, which cannot be checked without DNA. This CDR3 has 18 residues. The V gene's germline CDR1 is SGHAT and CDR2 FQDESV (reference sequence). The CDR3 protein is CASSPLPRTSGGEDTQYF.